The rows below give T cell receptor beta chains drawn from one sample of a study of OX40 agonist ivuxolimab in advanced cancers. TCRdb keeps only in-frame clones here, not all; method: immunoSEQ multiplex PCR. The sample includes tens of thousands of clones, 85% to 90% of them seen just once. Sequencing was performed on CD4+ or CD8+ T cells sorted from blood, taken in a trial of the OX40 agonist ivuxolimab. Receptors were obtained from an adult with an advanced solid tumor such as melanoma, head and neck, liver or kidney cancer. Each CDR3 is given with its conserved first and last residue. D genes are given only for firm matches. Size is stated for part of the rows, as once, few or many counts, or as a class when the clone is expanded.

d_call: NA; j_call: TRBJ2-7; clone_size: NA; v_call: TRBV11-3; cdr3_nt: TGTGCCAGCAGCTTAGAAGGGTCTGCCGAGCAGTACTTC; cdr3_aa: CASSLEGSAEQYF
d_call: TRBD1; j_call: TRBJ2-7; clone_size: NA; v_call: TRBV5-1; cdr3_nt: TGCGCCAGCAGCACCGGGACAGGGCCCGAGCAGTACTTC; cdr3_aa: CASSTGTGPEQYF
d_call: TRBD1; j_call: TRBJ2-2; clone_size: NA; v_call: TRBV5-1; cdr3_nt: TGCGCCAGCAGCCGGACAGGGGCCACCGGGGAGCTGTTTTTT; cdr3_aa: CASSRTGATGELFF
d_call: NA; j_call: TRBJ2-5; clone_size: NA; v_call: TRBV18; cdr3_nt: TGTGCCAGCTCAGAAGAGACCCAGTACTTC; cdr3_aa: CASSEETQYF
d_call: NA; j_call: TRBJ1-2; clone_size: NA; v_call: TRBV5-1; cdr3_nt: TGCGCCAGCAGCCCTGACAGCTATGGCTACACCTTC; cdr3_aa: CASSPDSYGYTF
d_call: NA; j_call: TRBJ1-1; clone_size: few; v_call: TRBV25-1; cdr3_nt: TGTGCCAGCAGTGAACCGGTAGGACGGAACACTGAAGCTTTCTTT; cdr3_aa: CASSEPVGRNTEAFF
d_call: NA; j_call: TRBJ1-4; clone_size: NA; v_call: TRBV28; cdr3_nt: TGTGCCAGCAGTACCCCGGAGGCTAATGAAAAACTGTTTTTT; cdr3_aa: CASSTPEANEKLFF
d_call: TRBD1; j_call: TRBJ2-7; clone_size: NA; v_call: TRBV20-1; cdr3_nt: TGCAGTGCTGGACAGGGTTACGAGCAGTACTTC; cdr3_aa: CSAGQGYEQYF
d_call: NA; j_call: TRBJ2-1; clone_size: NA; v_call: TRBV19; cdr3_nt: TGTGCCAGTAGTCCAATTTCCCAGGGCGCCCCTGATGAGCAGTTCTTC; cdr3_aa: CASSPISQGAPDEQFF
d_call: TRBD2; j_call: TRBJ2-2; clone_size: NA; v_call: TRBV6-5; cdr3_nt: TGTGCCAGCAGCCGGGGGGGGCACACCGGGGAGCTGTTTTTT; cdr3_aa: CASSRGGHTGELFF
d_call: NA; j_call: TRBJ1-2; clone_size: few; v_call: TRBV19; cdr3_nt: TGTGCCAGTAGTATCCCTGGTGCGTACTATGGCTACACCTTC; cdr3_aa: CASSIPGAYYGYTF
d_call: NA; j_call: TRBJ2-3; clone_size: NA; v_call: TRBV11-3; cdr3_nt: TGTGCCAGCAGCTTAGATTCCGCAATCGCAGATACGCAGTATTTT; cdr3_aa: CASSLDSAIADTQYF
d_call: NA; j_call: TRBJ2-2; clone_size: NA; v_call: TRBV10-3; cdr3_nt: TGTGCCATCAGGCCTACTAGAGACACCGGGGAGCTGTTTTTT; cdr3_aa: CAIRPTRDTGELFF
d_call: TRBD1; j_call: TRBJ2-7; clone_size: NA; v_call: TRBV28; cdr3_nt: TGTGCCAGCAGTTTACCCGGGACAGGGACCTACGAGCAGTACTTC; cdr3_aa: CASSLPGTGTYEQYF
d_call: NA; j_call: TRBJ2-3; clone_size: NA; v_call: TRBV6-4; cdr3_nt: TGTGCCAGCCGATCGACGGCGTCTAGCACAGATACGCAGTATTTT; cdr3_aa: CASRSTASSTDTQYF
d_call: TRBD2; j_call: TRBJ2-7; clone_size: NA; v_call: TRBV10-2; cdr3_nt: TGCGCCAGCACTATAGCGGGAGGGTTCGAGCAGTACTTC; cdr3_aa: CASTIAGGFEQYF
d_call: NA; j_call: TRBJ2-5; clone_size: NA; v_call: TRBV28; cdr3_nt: TGTGCCAGCAGTCCCCCGCGCAGGGAAGAGACCCAGTACTTC; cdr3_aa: CASSPPRREETQYF
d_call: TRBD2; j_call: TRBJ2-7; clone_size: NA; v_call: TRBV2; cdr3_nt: TGTGCCAGCAACCTCAGAAGCGGGAAGTTATACGAGCAGTACTTC; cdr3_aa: CASNLRSGKLYEQYF
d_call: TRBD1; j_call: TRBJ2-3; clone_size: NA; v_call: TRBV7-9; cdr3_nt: TGTGCCAGCAGCGGACAGGGATACGATACGCAGTATTTT; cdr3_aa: CASSGQGYDTQYF
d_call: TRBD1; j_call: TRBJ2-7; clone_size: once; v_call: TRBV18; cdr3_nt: TGTGCCAGCTCACCACCGGTCAGGGGGCTCGACGAGCAGTACTTC; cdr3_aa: CASSPPVRGLDEQYF
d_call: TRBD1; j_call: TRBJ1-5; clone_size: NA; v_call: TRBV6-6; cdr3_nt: TGTGCCAGCAGTTACCCCGGGACAGGGAGGACCCAGCATTTT; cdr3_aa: CASSYPGTGRTQHF
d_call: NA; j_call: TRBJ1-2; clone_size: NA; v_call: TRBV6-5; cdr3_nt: TGTGCCAGCAGTTACTTCGGGAAACGAGAGGGCTACACCTTC; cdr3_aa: CASSYFGKREGYTF
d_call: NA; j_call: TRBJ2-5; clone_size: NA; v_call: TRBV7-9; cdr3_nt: TGTGCCAGCAGCTTAGCGGGAGTTAGAGAGACCCAGTACTTC; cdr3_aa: CASSLAGVRETQYF
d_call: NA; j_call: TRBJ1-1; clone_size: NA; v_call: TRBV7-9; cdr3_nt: TGTGCCAGCAGCTTAGATGGGAAAACGAACACTGAAGCTTTCTTT; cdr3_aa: CASSLDGKTNTEAFF
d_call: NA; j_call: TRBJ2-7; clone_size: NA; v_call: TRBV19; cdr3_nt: TGTGCCAGTAAAAGGCGTAGCACCTTGGACGAGCAGTACTTC; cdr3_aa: CASKRRSTLDEQYF
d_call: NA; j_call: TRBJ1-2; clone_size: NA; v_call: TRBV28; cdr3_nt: TGTGCCAGCAGTTTCCCGCAGACCTATGGCTACACCTTC; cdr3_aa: CASSFPQTYGYTF
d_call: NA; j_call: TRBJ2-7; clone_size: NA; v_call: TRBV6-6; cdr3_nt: TGTGCCAGCAGTTACGGCAGGGGGGCCTACGAGCAGTACTTC; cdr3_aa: CASSYGRGAYEQYF
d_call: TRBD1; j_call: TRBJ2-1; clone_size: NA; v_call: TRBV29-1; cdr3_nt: TGCAGCGTCGGACAGGGGGACAATGAGCAGTTCTTC; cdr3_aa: CSVGQGDNEQFF
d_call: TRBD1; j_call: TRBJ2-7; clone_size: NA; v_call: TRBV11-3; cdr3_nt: TGTGCCAGCAGCCCCGGGACAGGGTTTGAGCAGTACTTC; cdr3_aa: CASSPGTGFEQYF
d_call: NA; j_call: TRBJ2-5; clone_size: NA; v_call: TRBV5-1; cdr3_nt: TGCGCCAGCAGCTTGCTCCTTACAGGGAGTAATAACCAAGAGACCCAGTACTTC; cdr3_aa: CASSLLLTGSNNQETQYF
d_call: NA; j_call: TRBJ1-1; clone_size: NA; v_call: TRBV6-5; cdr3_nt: TGTGCCAGCAGTAACCCGGGCACTGAAGCTTTCTTT; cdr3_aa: CASSNPGTEAFF
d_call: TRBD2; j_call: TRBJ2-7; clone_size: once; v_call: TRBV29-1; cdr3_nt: TGCAGCGTCCGGACTAGCGGATCCTACGAGCAGTACTTC; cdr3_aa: CSVRTSGSYEQYF
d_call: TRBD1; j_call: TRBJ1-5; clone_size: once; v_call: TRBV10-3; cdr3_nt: TGTGCCATCTCTCAGGACAGGGGAGGCAATCAGCCCCAGCATTTT; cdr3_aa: CAISQDRGGNQPQHF
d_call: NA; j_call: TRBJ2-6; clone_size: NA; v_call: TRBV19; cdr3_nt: TGTGCCAGTACTACTGGGGCCAACGTCCTGACTTTC; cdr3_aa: CASTTGANVLTF
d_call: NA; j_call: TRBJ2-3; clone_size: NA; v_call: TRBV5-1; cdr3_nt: TGCGCCAGCAGCCCTCTGGGAGCGGACACAGATACGCAGTATTTT; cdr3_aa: CASSPLGADTDTQYF
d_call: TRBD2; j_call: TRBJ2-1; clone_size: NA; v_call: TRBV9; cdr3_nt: TGTGCCAGCAGCGCCTCTAGCGGGGGGGCCGACAATGAGCAGTTCTTC; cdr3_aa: CASSASSGGADNEQFF
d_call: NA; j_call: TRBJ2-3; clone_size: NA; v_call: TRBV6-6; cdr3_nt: TGTGCCAGCAGTTACTCTGGGGGGTCTAGCACAGATACGCAGTATTTT; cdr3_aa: CASSYSGGSSTDTQYF
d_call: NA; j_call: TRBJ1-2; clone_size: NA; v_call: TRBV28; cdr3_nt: TGTGCCAGCAGCCCTAGGGGCGACCTCACTAACTATGGCTACACCTTC; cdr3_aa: CASSPRGDLTNYGYTF
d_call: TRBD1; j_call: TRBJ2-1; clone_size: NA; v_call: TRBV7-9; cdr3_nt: TGTGCCAGCAGCACCCACAGGGGTTCTTTCGATGAGCAGTTCTTC; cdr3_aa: CASSTHRGSFDEQFF
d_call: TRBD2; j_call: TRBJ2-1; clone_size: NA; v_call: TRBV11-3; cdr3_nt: TGTGCCAGCAGCCCAGGGACTATCTCCTACAATGAGCAGTTCTTC; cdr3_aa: CASSPGTISYNEQFF
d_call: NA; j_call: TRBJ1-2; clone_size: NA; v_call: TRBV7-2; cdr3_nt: TGTGCCAGCAGCTTAGGTGGGCGGAGGACGGATGGCTACACCTTC; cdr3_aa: CASSLGGRRTDGYTF
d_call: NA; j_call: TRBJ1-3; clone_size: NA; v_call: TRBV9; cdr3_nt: TGTGCCAGCAGCGTAGAAGGTTGGGGAACTGGAAACACCATATATTTT; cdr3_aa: CASSVEGWGTGNTIYF
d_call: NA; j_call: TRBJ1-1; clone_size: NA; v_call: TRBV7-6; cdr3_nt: TGTGCCAGCAGCTTAGGGGGGGGGCGCACTGAAGCTTTCTTT; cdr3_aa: CASSLGGGRTEAFF
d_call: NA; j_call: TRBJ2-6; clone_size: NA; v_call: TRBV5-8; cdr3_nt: TGTGCCAGCAGCTTCTCGGGAGACTCTGGGGCCAACGTCCTGACTTTC; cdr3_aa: CASSFSGDSGANVLTF
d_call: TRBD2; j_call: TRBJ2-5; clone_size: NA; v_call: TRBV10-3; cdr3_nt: TGTGCCATCAGTGACGAGCGGGGGCTGAGGGAGACCCAGTACTTC; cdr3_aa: CAISDERGLRETQYF
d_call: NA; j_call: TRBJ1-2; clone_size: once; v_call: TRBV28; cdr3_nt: TGTGCCAGCAGTTTAAGGACAGATCGGAACTATGGCTACACCTTC; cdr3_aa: CASSLRTDRNYGYTF
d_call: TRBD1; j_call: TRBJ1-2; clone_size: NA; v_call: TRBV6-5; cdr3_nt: TGTGCCAGCAGTTACTCGAAGGGGGCTGGCTACACCTTC; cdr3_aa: CASSYSKGAGYTF
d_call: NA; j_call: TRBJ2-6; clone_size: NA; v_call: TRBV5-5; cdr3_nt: TGTGCCAGCAGCTTGAGGTTCCAGACATCTGGGGCCAACGTCCTGACTTTC; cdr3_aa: CASSLRFQTSGANVLTF
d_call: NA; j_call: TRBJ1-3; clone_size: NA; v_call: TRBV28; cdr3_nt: TGTGCCAGCAGTTTCCCTGGGCCCGGGGCTGGAAACACCATATATTTT; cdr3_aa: CASSFPGPGAGNTIYF
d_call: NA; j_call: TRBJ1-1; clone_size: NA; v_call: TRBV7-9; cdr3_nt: TGTGCCAGCAGCTTATCGAGGGTTACTGAAGCTTTCTTT; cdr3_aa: CASSLSRVTEAFF
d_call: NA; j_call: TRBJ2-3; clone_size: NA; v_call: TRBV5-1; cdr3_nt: TGCGCCAGCAGCTGGGAGGGACAGCCTCAGCATACGCAGTATTTT; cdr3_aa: CASSWEGQPQHTQYF
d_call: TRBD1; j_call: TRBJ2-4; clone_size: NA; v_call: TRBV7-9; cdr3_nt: TGTGCCAGCAGCCGCACAGGGGTGCTTCAGTACTTC; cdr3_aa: CASSRTGVLQYF
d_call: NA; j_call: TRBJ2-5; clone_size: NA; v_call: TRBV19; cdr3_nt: TGTGCCAGTAGTCCTAGTCCAGGTCAAGAGACCCAGTACTTC; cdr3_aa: CASSPSPGQETQYF
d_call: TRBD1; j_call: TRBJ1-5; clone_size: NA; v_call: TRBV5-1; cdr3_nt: TGCGCCAGCAGCGAACAGGGGGCTGGTCAGCCCCAGCATTTT; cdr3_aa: CASSEQGAGQPQHF
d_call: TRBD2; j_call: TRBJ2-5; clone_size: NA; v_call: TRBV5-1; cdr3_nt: TGCGCCAGCAGCTTGGACCCCTCCGGCCAGGGACTAGCGGGAGTGGAGACCCAGTACTTC; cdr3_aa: CASSLDPSGQGLAGVETQYF
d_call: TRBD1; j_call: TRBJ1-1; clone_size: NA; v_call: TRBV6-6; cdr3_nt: TGTGCCAGCAGCGTACACAGGGGAGGGGCTGAAGCTTTCTTT; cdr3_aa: CASSVHRGGAEAFF
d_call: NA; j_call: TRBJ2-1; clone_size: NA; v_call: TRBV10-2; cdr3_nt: TGCGCCAGCAGTGAGTCGAACTCGGGTGAGCAGTTCTTC; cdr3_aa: CASSESNSGEQFF
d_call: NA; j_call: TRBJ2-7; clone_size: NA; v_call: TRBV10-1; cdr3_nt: TGCGCCAGCAGTGATAACAGGGTGGGCGAGCAGTACTTC; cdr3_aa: CASSDNRVGEQYF
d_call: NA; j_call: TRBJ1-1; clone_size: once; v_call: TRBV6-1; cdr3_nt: TGTGCCAGCAGTGAAAGGGGGGGAAACACTGAAGCTTTCTTT; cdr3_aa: CASSERGGNTEAFF
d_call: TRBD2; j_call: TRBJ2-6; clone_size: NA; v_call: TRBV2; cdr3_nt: TGTGCCATGGAACTAGCGGGAGGGAGCTCTGGGGCCAACGTCCTGACTTTC; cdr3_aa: CAMELAGGSSGANVLTF